This T cell receptor beta chain was recovered during a study of blood T cell repertoires in COVID-19. TCRdb's table, derived via immunoSEQ multiplex PCR, lists solely in-frame clones and lacks some. The sample consists of under 140,000 clones, roughly 85% of them appearing once. This CDR3 spans 18 amino acids. V trimming: 0 bases; J trimming: 2 bases; junction bases outside the gene matches: 11. The material sequenced was peripheral blood. The TCR was taken from an elderly woman with active or convalescent COVID-19. V gene TRBV23-1 combines with J gene TRBJ1-2; the match to TRBD1 covers 8 bases. TRBV23-1 is flagged as an ORF with uncertain function. CDR3 sequence: CASSQSRVTGQANYGYTF. The CDR3 DNA sequence: TGCGCCAGCAGTCAATCGCGGGTGACGGGACAGGCAAACTATGGCTACACCTTC.